Below are 12 T cell receptor beta chains sequenced from a single sample in a study of T-cell reconstitution after alpha-beta-depleted transplantation in children. Using unique molecular identifiers, the investigators prepared the TCRbeta library. TCRdb re-called the PCR reads through MiXCR, storing one row per CDR3 protein. The table lists about 830,000 distinct CDR3 sequences, 15% to 20% of them singletons. This specimen was PBMCs, mostly from graft donor cells, taken 360 days after TCRalphabeta/CD19-depleted stem cell transplant. Receptors were obtained from a male patient between 10 and 17 years old who had a stem cell transplant for acute lymphoblastic leukemia, so the T cells may come from the graft donor.

This clonotype came up a few times. The chain has TRBV7-3 and TRBJ1-1; the D is unclear. Germline CDR1 is SGHTA and CDR2 is FQGTGA. V was shortened by 0 bases and J by 5 bases, with 10 bases between the two germline ends. The length of the CDR3 is 14 residues. This CDR3 is CASSLTGSETEAFF. CDR3 sequence (DNA): TGTGCCAGCAGCTTAACGGGGAGCGAGACTGAAGCTTTCTTT. Complete variable domain (other parts from reference TRBV7-3 and TRBJ1-1): GAGVSQTPSNKVTEKGKYVELRCDPISGHTALYWYRQSLGQGPEFLIYFQGTGAADDSGLPNDRFFAVRPEGSVSTLKIQRTERGDSAVYLCASSLTGSETEAFFGQGTRLTVV.

This clonotype has more than one count but fewer than ten. CDR3 in amino acids: CASSSSNIPNEQFF. The CDR3 DNA sequence: TGTGCCAGCAGCTCCTCTAATATCCCCAATGAGCAGTTCTTC. This rearrangement joins TRBV9 to TRBJ2-1; D gene ambiguous. This CDR3 spans 14 amino acids. Germline V gene sequence: CDR1 SGDLS, CDR2 YYNGEE. V was cut by 4 bases and J by 6 bases, with 14 bases left in between.

This clonotype came up many times. This chain uses TRBV6-5 with TRBJ2-7; 9 nucleotides line up with TRBD2. The CDR3 contains 16 residues. Germline loops: CDR1 MNHEY, CDR2 SVGAGI. V dropped 0 bases and J dropped 3; count of bases not matched to a gene: 6. CDR3 sequence: CASSYSMYSGSYEQYF. The CDR3 nucleotides read TGTGCCAGCAGTTACTCGATGTATAGCGGGAGCTACGAGCAGTACTTC.

This clonotype was recorded a few times. The chain joins TRBV10-3 to TRBJ2-1; D may be TRBD2 (6 bases). CDR1 is ENHRY and CDR2 is SYGVKD in the germline V gene. CDR3 length: 13 amino acids. Trimming took 4 bases from V and 8 from J, leaving 12 bases between them. CDR3 nucleotide sequence: TGTGCCATCAGTGGGTGGCGGGAACATGAGCAGTTCTTC. Translating gives CAISGWREHEQFF.

The chain uses TRBV29-1 and TRBJ2-1, with D maybe TRBD2 (6 bases). Germline V lookup: CDR1 SQVTM, CDR2 ANQGSEA. This CDR3 comprises 12 residues. V was pared by 4 bases and J by 2 bases, with 6 bases between. The CDR3 region has the DNA TGCAGCGTTGGGACTACCTACAATGAGCAGTTCTTC. It specifies CSVGTTYNEQFF.

The chain couples TRBV6-5 to TRBJ2-1, with 11 bases aligning to TRBD2. CDR3 length equals 16 residues. Germline V lookup: CDR1 MNHEY, CDR2 SVGAGI. J was trimmed by 4 bases and V by 2 bases; bases with no gene match: 4. The chain's CDR3 is CASSYARLAGYNEQFF. The CDR3 DNA sequence: TGTGCCAGCAGTTACGCGAGACTAGCGGGATACAATGAGCAGTTCTTC.

The chain has TRBV7-3 and TRBJ2-3; D not resolved. The CDR3 runs 13 residues. Germline CDR1 SGHTA, CDR2 FQGTGA. Trimming left V 4 bases short and J 4 bases short, with 9 bases between. CDR3 amino acids: CASSSENSDTQYF. For the CDR3, the DNA is TGTGCCAGCAGCTCCGAGAACTCAGATACGCAGTATTTT.

This clonotype showed up many times. This chain connects TRBV5-1 to TRBJ2-2, with D perhaps TRBD1 (5 bases). Trimming removed 4 bases from V and 5 bases from J, with 9 bases in between. Germline CDR1 and CDR2: SGHRS and YFSETQ. CDR3 length: 13 residues. The CDR3 DNA sequence: TGCGCCAGCAGCCTCCAGGGTACCGGGGAGCTGTTTTTT. It translates to CASSLQGTGELFF.

This clonotype has ten or more counts. This chain joins TRBV7-7 and TRBJ2-5; D might be TRBD2 (6 bases). Trimming stripped 0 bases from V and 2 bases from J, with 13 bases between. This CDR3 has 16 amino acids. In germline, CDR1 is SSHAT, CDR2 FNYEAQ (reference sequence). The CDR3 sequence is CASSLAREEFQETQYF. The CDR3 DNA reads as TGTGCCAGCAGCTTAGCCAGGGAGGAGTTTCAAGAGACCCAGTACTTC.

This clonotype was observed a few times. The chain has TRBV29-1 and TRBJ2-2, with TRBD1 matching 7 bases. The germline V gene has CDR1 SQVTM and CDR2 ANQGSEA. Trimming took 8 bases from V and 2 from J; bases not matched to a gene: 8. This CDR3 comprises 14 residues. The CDR3 nucleotides read TGCAGCTTCCGTGGACAGGTTAACACCGGGGAGCTGTTTTTT. As protein: CSFRGQVNTGELFF.

This clonotype has a handful of counts. The rearrangement joins TRBV6-6 to TRBJ2-2; D ambiguous. The V gene lost 7 bases and the J gene lost 7 bases, with 10 bases spanning the gap. Germline values: CDR1 MNHNY, CDR2 SVGAGI (reference sequence). The CDR3 totals 12 residues. The CDR3: CASTLVGGELFF. The CDR3 DNA reads as TGTGCCAGCACCTTGGTGGGCGGGGAGCTGTTTTTT.

The V call is TRBV30, the J call TRBJ1-2; the D gene is possibly TRBD1 (5 bases). CDR3 length: 13 residues. Trimming left V 0 bases short and J 12 bases short, with 17 bases between. Germline V gives CDR1 GTSNPN, CDR2 SVGIG (reference sequence). The CDR3 DNA follows: TGTGCCTGGAGTGTACAGCTTACTTGGGGCCACACCTTC. This encodes CAWSVQLTWGHTF.